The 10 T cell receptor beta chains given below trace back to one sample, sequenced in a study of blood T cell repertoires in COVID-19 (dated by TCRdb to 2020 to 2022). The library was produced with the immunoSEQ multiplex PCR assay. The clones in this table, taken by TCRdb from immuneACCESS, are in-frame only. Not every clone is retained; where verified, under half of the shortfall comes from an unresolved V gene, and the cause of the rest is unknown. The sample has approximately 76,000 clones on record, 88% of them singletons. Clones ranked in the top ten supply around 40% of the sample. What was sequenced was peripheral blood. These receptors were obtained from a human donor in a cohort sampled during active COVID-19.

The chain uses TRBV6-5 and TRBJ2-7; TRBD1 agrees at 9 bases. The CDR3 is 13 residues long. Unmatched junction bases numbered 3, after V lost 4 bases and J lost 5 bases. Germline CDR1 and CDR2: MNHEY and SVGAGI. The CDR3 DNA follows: TGTGCCAGCAGTTCGGGACAGGGAAACGAGCAGTACTTC. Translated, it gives CASSSGQGNEQYF.

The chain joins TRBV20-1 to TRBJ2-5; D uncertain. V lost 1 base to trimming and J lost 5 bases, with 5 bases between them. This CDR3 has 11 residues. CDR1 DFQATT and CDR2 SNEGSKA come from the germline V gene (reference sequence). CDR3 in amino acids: CSARVQETQYF. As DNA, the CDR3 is TGCAGTGCTAGAGTTCAGGAGACCCAGTACTTC.

CDR3 DNA: TGTGCCAGTAGTATTCTGGGGGGGTCCCAGCATTTT. Encoded protein: CASSILGGSQHF. V and J are TRBV19 and TRBJ1-5, with D maybe TRBD1 (5 bases). The length of the CDR3 is 12 residues. V lost 3 bases, J lost 11 bases, and 11 bases lay in between. In germline, CDR1 is LNHDA, CDR2 SQIVND (reference sequence).

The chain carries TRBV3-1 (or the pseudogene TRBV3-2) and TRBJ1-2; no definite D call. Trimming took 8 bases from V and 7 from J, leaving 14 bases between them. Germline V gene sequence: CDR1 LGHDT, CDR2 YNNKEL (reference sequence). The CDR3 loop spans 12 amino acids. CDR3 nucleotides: TGTGCCAGCTCCCCAAGCGGGGTTGGCTACACCTTC. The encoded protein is CASSPSGVGYTF.

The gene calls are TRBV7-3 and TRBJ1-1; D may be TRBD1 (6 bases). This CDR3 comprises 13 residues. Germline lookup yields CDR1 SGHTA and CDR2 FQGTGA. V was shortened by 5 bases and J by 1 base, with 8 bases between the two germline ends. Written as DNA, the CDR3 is TGTGCCAGCAGCGTACAGGGGAACACTGAAGCTTTCTTT. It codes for CASSVQGNTEAFF.

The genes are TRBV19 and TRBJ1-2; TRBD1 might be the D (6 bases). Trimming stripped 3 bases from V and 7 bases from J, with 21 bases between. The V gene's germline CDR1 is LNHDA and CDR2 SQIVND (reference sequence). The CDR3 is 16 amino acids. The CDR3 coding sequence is TGTGCCAGTAGTATGGGGCAGGGGCGCCTTGGGAGTGGCTACACCTTC. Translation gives CASSMGQGRLGSGYTF.

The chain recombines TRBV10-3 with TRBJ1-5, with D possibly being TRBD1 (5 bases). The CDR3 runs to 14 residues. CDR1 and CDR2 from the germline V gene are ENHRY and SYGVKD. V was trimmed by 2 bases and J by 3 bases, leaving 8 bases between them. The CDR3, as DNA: TGTGCCATCAGTGAGGAGGGACTCAATCAGCCCCAGCATTTT. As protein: CAISEEGLNQPQHF.

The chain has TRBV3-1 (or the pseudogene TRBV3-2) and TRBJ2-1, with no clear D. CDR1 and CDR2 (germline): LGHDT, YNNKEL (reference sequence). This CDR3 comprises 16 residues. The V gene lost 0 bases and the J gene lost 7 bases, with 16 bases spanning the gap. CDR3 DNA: TGTGCCAGCAGCCAAGAGGCTGGCGGAGCTACGAATGAGCAGTTCTTC. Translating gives CASSQEAGGATNEQFF.

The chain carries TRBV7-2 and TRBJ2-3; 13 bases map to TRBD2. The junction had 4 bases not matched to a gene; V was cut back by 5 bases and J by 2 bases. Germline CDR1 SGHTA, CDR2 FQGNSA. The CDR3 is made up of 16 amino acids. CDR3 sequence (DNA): TGTGCCAGCAGCCCAGGACTAGCGGGAGTCACAGATACGCAGTATTTT. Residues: CASSPGLAGVTDTQYF.

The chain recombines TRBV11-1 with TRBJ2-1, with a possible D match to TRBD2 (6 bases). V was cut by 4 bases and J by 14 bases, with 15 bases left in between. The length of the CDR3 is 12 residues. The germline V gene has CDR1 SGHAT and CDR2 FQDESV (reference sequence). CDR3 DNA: TGTGCCAGCAGCTCCCCCGGGGGTCAGGAGTTCTTC. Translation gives CASSSPGGQEFF. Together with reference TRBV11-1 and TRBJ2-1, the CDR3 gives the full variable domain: EAEVAQSPRYKITEKSQAVAFWCDPISGHATLYWYRQILGQGPELLVQFQDESVVDDSQLPKDRFSAERLKGVDSTLKIQPAELGDSAMYLCASSSPGGQEFFGPGTRLTVL.